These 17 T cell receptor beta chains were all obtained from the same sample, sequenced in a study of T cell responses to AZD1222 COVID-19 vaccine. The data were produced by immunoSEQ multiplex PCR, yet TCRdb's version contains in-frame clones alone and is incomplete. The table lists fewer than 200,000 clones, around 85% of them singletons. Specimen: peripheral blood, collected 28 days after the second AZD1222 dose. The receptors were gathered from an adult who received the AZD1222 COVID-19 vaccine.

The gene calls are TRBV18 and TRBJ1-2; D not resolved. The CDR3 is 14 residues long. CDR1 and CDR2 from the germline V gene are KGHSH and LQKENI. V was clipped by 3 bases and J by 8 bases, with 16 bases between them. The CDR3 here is CASSPTFEGPGYTF. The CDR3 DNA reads TGTGCCAGCTCACCTACTTTTGAAGGGCCCGGCTACACCTTC.

CDR3 bases: TGTGCCATCAGGGAAACAGGGGCGAACACTGAAGCTTTCTTT. Protein sequence: CAIRETGANTEAFF. This rearrangement joins TRBV10-3 to TRBJ1-1; 7 positions agree with TRBD1. Germline V gene data show CDR1 as ENHRY and CDR2 as SYGVKD. V lost 6 bases, J lost 1 base, and 5 bases stayed unmatched. The CDR3 loop spans 14 amino acids.

In nucleotides, the CDR3 is TGTGCCAGCAGCCAGACAGGGCGGAACACTGAAGCTTTCTTT. Amino acids: CASSQTGRNTEAFF. The chain employs TRBV25-1 and TRBJ1-1; 7 bases match TRBD1. The junction had 5 bases not matched to a gene; V was cut back by 6 bases and J by 1 base. This CDR3 spans 14 amino acids. Germline-derived CDR1 and CDR2 are MGHDK and SYGVNS.

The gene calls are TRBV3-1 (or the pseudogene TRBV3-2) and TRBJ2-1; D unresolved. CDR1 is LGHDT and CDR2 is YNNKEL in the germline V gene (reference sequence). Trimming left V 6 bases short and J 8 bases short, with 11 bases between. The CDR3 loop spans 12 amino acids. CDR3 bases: TGTGCCAGCAGATACGGGCCCCATGAGCAGTTCTTC. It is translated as CASRYGPHEQFF.

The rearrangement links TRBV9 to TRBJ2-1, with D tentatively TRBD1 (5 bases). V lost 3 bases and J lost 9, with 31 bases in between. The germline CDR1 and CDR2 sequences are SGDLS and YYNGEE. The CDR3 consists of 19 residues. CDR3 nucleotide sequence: TGTGCCAGCAGCGCACCAGATGGGGTAGGGTTGAGGTGGCAGGGTGAGCAGTTCTTC. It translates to CASSAPDGVGLRWQGEQFF.

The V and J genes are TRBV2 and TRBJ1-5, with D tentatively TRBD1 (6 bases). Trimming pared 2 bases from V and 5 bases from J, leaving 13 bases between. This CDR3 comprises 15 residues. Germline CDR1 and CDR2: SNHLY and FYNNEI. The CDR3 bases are TGTGCCAGCAGTGAAATGGGGGGCGGTCATCAGCCCCAGCATTTT. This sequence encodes CASSEMGGGHQPQHF.

The CDR3 DNA follows: TGTGCCAGCAACCCGACAGGGGGTAATTCACCCCTCCACTTT. This gives the protein CASNPTGGNSPLHF. The V call is TRBV6-2 or TRBV6-3, the J call TRBJ1-6, with 9 bases fitting TRBD1. The CDR3 runs to 14 residues. V dropped 7 bases and J dropped 6; count of bases not matched to a gene: 4. In germline, CDR1 is MNHEY, CDR2 SVGEGT.

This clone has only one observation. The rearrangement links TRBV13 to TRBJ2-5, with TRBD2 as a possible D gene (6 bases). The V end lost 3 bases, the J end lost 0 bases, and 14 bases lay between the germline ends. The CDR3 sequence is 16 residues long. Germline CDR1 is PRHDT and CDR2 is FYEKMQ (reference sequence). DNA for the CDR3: TGTGCCAGCAGCTTTGGTGCGGGGTTGAACCAAGAGACCCAGTACTTC. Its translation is CASSFGAGLNQETQYF.

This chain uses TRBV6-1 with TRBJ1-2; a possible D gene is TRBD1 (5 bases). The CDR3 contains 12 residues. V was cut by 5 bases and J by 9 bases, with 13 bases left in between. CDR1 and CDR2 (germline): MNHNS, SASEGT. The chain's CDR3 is CASSLQDNSYTF. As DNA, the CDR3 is TGTGCCAGCAGTCTACAGGATAACAGCTACACCTTC.

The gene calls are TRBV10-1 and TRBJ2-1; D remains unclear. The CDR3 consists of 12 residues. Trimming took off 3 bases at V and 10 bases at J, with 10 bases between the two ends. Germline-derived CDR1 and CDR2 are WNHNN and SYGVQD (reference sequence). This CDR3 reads CASSDYPGEQFF. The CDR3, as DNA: TGCGCCAGCAGTGACTATCCCGGGGAGCAGTTCTTC.

As DNA, the CDR3 is TGTGCCAGCAGAGAGAGCACCGGGGAGCTGTTTTTT. Residues: CASRESTGELFF. The J gene is TRBJ2-2, the V gene TRBV6-5; D gene unclear. Deletions cut 6 bases from V and 4 bases from J, with 6 bases between. There are 12 residues in the CDR3. Looked up from germline, CDR1 is MNHEY and CDR2 is SVGAGI.

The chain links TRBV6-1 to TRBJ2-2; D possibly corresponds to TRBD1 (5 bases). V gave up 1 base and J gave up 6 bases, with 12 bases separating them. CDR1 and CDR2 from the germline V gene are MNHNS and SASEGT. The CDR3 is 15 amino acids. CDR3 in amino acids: CASSEGTWVSGELFF. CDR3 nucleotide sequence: TGTGCCAGCAGTGAAGGGACATGGGTGTCCGGGGAGCTGTTTTTT.

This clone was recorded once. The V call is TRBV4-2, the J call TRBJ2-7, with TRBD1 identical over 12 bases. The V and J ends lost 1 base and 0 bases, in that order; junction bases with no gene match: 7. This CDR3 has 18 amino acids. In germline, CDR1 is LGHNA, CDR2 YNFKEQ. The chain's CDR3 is CASSQAGTGGSLSYEQYF. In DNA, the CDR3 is TGTGCCAGCAGCCAAGCCGGGACAGGGGGCAGTCTCTCCTACGAGCAGTACTTC.

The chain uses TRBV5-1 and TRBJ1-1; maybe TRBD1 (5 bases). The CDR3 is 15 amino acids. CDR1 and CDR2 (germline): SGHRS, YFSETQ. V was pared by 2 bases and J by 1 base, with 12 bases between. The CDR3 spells CASSFRASRNTEAFF. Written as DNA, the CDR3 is TGCGCCAGCAGCTTCAGGGCCTCAAGGAACACTGAAGCTTTCTTT. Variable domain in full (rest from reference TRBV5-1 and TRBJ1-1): KAGVTQTPRYLIKTRGQQVTLSCSPISGHRSVSWYQQTPGQGLQFLFEYFSETQRNKGNFPGRFSGRQFSNSRSEMNVSTLELGDSALYLCASSFRASRNTEAFFGQGTRLTVV.

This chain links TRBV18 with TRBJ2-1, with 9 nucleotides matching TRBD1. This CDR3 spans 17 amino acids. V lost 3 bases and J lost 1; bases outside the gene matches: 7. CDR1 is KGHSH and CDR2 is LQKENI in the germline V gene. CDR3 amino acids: CASSPPTGGFSYNEQFF. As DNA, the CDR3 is TGTGCCAGCTCACCTCCGACAGGGGGTTTTTCCTACAATGAGCAGTTCTTC.

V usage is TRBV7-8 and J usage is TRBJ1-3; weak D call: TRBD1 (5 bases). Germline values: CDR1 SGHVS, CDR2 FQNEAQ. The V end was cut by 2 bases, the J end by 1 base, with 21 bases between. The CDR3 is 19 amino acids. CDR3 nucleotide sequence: TGTGCCAGCAGCTTATCCCCCCGATACTACAGGTTTTCTGGAAACACCATATATTTT. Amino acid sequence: CASSLSPRYYRFSGNTIYF.

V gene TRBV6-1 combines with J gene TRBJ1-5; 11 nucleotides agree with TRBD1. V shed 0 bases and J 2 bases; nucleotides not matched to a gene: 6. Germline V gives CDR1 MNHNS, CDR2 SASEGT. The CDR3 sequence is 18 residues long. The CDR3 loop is CASSEALPGQGGNQPQHF. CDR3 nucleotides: TGTGCCAGCAGTGAAGCTTTACCGGGACAGGGGGGCAATCAGCCCCAGCATTTT.